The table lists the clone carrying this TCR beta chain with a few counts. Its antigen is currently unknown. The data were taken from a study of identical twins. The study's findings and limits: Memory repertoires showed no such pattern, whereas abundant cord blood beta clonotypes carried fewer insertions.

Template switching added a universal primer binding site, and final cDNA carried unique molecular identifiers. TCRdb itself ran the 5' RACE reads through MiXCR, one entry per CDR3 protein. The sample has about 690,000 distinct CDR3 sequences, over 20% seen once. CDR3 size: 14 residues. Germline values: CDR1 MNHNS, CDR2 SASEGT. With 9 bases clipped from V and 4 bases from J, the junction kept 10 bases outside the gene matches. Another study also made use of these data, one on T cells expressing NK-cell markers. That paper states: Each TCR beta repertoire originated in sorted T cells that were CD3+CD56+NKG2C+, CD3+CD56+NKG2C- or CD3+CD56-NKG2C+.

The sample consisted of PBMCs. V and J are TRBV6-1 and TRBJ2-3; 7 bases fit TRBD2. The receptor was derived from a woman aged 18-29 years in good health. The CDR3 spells CASREGRGPDTQYF. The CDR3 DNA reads TGTGCCAGTAGAGAGGGGAGGGGTCCAGATACGCAGTATTTT.